A selection of T cell receptor beta chains follows, all from one sample in a study of blood T cell repertoires in COVID-19. Measured with immunoSEQ multiplex PCR; TCRdb has only the in-frame clones, and not every one. The sample lists a few hundred thousand clones, about 89% seen once, with around 0.94% in the top ten. Sequenced sample: PBMCs or T cells enriched from blood (not recorded which). The origin of the receptors is a woman aged 40 to 55 who had been exposed to COVID-19. Both conserved end residues are part of each CDR3. The D gene is left open where the match is weak. Clone size is shown for a subset of rows, as once, few, many or a class of expanded clone.

V gene	J gene	D gene	clone size	CDR3 protein	CDR3 DNA
TRBV7-3	TRBJ2-2	TRBD2	.	CASSFSSGGSPGELFF	TGTGCCAGCAGCTTCTCTAGCGGGGGGTCCCCCGGGGAGCTGTTTTTT
TRBV18	TRBJ2-7	TRBD2	.	CASSPRTSTYYEQYF	TGTGCCAGCTCACCCAGGACTAGCACCTACTACGAGCAGTACTTC
TRBV7-3	TRBJ2-3	.	.	CASSLDRQADTQYF	TGTGCCAGCAGCCTGGACAGACAGGCAGATACGCAGTATTTT
TRBV5-4	TRBJ1-1	.	.	CASTKQGVGEAFF	TGTGCCAGCACTAAACAAGGGGTTGGAGAAGCTTTCTTT
TRBV5-1	TRBJ2-2	TRBD2	.	CASSSLAGDTGELFF	TGCGCCAGCAGCTCTCTAGCGGGAGATACCGGGGAGCTGTTTTTT
TRBV7-8	TRBJ2-5	TRBD1	few	CASSLAVIPYRGEETQYF	TGTGCCAGCAGCTTAGCTGTCATACCTTACAGGGGGGAAGAGACCCAGTACTTC
TRBV24-1	TRBJ2-7	TRBD1	.	CATSDRDRGYEQYF	TGTGCCACCAGTGACAGGGACAGGGGCTACGAGCAGTACTTC
TRBV3-1/TRBV3-2	TRBJ1-1	.	.	CASSPIMNTEAFF	TGTGCCAGCAGTCCTATAATGAACACTGAAGCTTTCTTT
TRBV7-9	TRBJ1-1	.	.	CASSNGGRETEAFF	TGTGCCAGCAGCAATGGGGGGAGGGAGACTGAAGCTTTCTTT
TRBV7-2	TRBJ2-2	TRBD2	.	CASRSPGLATGELFF	TGTGCCAGCAGATCACCGGGACTAGCTACCGGGGAGCTGTTTTTT
TRBV19	TRBJ1-5	TRBD1	.	CASSIQGGYQPQHF	TGTGCCAGTAGTATCCAGGGGGGCTATCAGCCCCAGCATTTT
TRBV5-6	TRBJ1-4	TRBD1	.	CASSLTDRGPEKLFF	TGTGCCAGCAGCTTGACGGACAGGGGGCCGGAAAAACTGTTTTTT
TRBV5-1	TRBJ1-1	TRBD1	.	CASSLAPGTGRAFF	TGCGCCAGCAGCTTGGCCCCCGGGACAGGGAGGGCTTTCTTT
TRBV12-2	TRBJ2-7	.	.	CASRSRPGTSGMGEQYF	TGTGCAAGTCGCTCGCGGCCCGGGACTAGCGGGATGGGGGAGCAGTACTTC
TRBV7-8	TRBJ1-2	TRBD1	.	CASSWDSGPYGYTF	TGTGCCAGCAGCTGGGACAGCGGACCCTATGGCTACACCTTC
TRBV6-1	TRBJ1-5	.	.	CASSEGRSPNQPQHF	TGTGCCAGCAGTGAAGGTAGGAGCCCAAATCAGCCCCAGCATTTT
TRBV29-1	TRBJ2-7	.	.	CSVAFTYEQYF	TGCAGCGTTGCGTTTACCTACGAGCAGTACTTC
TRBV27	TRBJ1-2	.	.	CASTSGGGYTF	TGTGCCAGCACTTCGGGGGGGGGCTACACCTTC
TRBV4-1	TRBJ2-7	.	.	CASSRPGWGEQYF	TGCGCCAGCAGCCGCCCAGGGTGGGGCGAGCAGTACTTC
TRBV7-2	TRBJ2-1	.	.	CASSPRTVGYEQFF	TGTGCCAGCAGCCCCCGGACTGTGGGGTATGAGCAGTTCTTC
TRBV7-3	TRBJ2-2	TRBD2	few	CASSIGLATGELFF	TGTGCCAGCAGCATTGGACTAGCCACCGGGGAGCTGTTTTTT
TRBV6-2/TRBV6-3	TRBJ1-4	.	.	CASSYSIPRGEKLFF	TGTGCCAGCAGTTACTCGATACCACGAGGTGAAAAACTGTTTTTT
TRBV28	TRBJ1-1	TRBD1	.	CASSPRTGTNTEAFF	TGTGCCAGCAGTCCCCGGACAGGGACGAACACTGAAGCTTTCTTT
TRBV5-6	TRBJ2-4	.	.	CASSRGGNEYF	TGTGCCAGCAGCCGTGGGGGGAACGAGTACTTC
TRBV13	TRBJ1-3	TRBD1	.	CASSLGPLTGSGNTIYF	TGTGCCAGCAGCTTAGGACCCCTGACAGGGTCTGGAAACACCATATATTTT
TRBV7-6	TRBJ2-1	.	.	CASSTPGTNEQFF	TGTGCCAGCAGCACTCCAGGTACCAATGAGCAGTTCTTC
TRBV3-1/TRBV3-2	TRBJ2-7	TRBD2	.	CASSQPGTSGGPPYEQYF	TGTGCCAGCAGCCAACCTGGGACTAGCGGGGGGCCACCCTACGAGCAGTACTTC
TRBV13	TRBJ2-4	.	.	CASSLEKGRPKNIQYF	TGTGCCAGCAGCTTAGAGAAAGGCAGGCCAAAAAACATTCAGTACTTC
TRBV6-6	TRBJ1-1	.	.	CASRPLRRGGFEAFF	TGTGCCAGCAGGCCTCTTCGAAGGGGGGGGTTTGAAGCTTTCTTT
TRBV6-2/TRBV6-3	TRBJ1-1	.	.	CASSTGGGMNTEAFF	TGTGCCAGCAGTACTGGGGGGGGAATGAACACTGAAGCTTTCTTT
TRBV5-4	TRBJ1-6	TRBD1	few	CASSSPGTGNNSPLHF	TGTGCCAGCAGCTCCCCGGGGACAGGGAATAATTCACCCCTCCACTTT
TRBV27	TRBJ1-2	.	.	CASYDYQTGYGYTF	TGTGCCAGCTACGATTACCAGACGGGCTATGGCTACACCTTC
TRBV19	TRBJ1-2	TRBD1	.	CASSQGGGYTF	TGTGCCAGTAGCCAGGGGGGTGGCTACACCTTC
TRBV18	TRBJ2-7	.	.	CASSPQGVYEQYF	TGTGCCAGCTCACCACAGGGGGTCTACGAGCAGTACTTC
TRBV24-1	TRBJ2-5	.	.	CATSDPQRTGAGGQETQYF	TGTGCCACCAGTGATCCCCAGAGGACAGGGGCGGGAGGTCAAGAGACCCAGTACTTC
TRBV9	TRBJ1-1	.	.	CASSPFGNTEAFF	TGTGCCAGCAGCCCTTTCGGGAACACTGAAGCTTTCTTT
TRBV9	TRBJ1-4	.	.	CASSLRQPTNEKLFF	TGTGCCAGCAGCTTACGACAGCCAACTAATGAAAAACTGTTTTTT
TRBV6-4	TRBJ2-3	TRBD2	few	CASSPSGITDTQYF	TGTGCCAGCAGCCCTAGCGGGATCACAGATACGCAGTATTTT
TRBV6-5	TRBJ1-1	.	.	CASSPDSPITEAFF	TGTGCCAGCAGCCCCGACAGTCCTATCACTGAAGCTTTCTTT
TRBV5-4	TRBJ1-1	.	.	CASNKGPLMNTEAFF	TGTGCCAGCAACAAGGGGCCTCTTATGAACACTGAAGCTTTCTTT
TRBV5-1	TRBJ1-2	.	once	CASSLSGQPDGYTF	TGCGCCAGCAGCTTGAGTGGACAGCCAGACGGCTACACCTTC
TRBV2	TRBJ2-7	TRBD2	many	CASSSLRGYEQYF	TGTGCCAGCAGTTCCTTGCGGGGGTACGAGCAGTACTTC
TRBV6-2/TRBV6-3	TRBJ2-7	.	.	CASSRGAEGAKQYF	TGTGCCAGCAGTAGAGGAGCTGAAGGGGCCAAGCAGTACTTC
TRBV19	TRBJ1-2	.	.	CASRAGPNYGYTF	TGTGCCAGTAGAGCGGGACCGAACTATGGCTACACCTTC
TRBV27	TRBJ2-7	.	.	CATRIATSYEQYF	TGTGCCACCCGGATAGCGACCTCCTACGAGCAGTACTTC
TRBV18	TRBJ2-3	TRBD2	.	CASSPEGLAGGDTQYF	TGTGCCAGCTCACCCGAGGGACTAGCGGGAGGAGATACGCAGTATTTT
TRBV5-8	TRBJ2-7	TRBD1	.	CASSLVLDRSHEQYF	TGTGCCAGCAGCTTGGTCTTGGACAGGAGCCACGAGCAGTACTTC